Here is one T cell receptor (beta chain) with its context. PCR primers comprised 60 Vbeta and 13 Jbeta primers. Sequencing was performed with immunoSEQ multiplex PCR; in TCRdb, only in-frame clones are kept and a portion is missing. The top ten clones hold around 3.7% of a sample with some 120,000 clones, less than 85% of them seen once. This sample stems from a study of cytomegalovirus exposure and HLA in healthy donors. This clonotype originated in a middle-aged woman in good health and CMV-seronegative. The sequenced sample was PBMCs.

The DNA of the CDR3 is TGTGCCAGCTCCACCGAGGACAGGCCCCCCGGGGAGCTGTTTTTT. Protein product: CASSTEDRPPGELFF. This chain uses TRBV28 with TRBJ2-2, with 7 bases lining up with TRBD1. Germline trimming cut 8 bases from V and 6 bases from J; bases unmatched to any gene: 12. CDR1 and CDR2 (germline): MDHEN, SYDVKM. This CDR3 is built from 15 residues.